The rows below give T cell receptor beta chains drawn from one sample of a study of graft-versus-host responses after intestinal transplantation. Sequencing used immunoSEQ multiplex PCR; TCRdb keeps in-frame clones, though not all of them. The sample contains tens of thousands of clones, 80% to 95% of which appear only once. The material was bone marrow, obtained almost 750 days after intestinal transplantation. The receptors derive from a human patient who received an intestinal transplant, so some T cells may come from the graft donor. The CDR3 runs from the conserved cysteine through the conserved F or W. Fields, in order: V gene, clone size, J gene, D gene, CDR3 protein, CDR3 DNA. D genes are given only for firm matches. The size entry is marked missing in some rows and otherwise reads once, few, many or a size class.

V: TRBV12-5; size: -; J: TRBJ2-6; D: -; CDR3: CASGPEVGANVLTF; DNA: TGTGCTAGTGGTCCCGAGGTTGGGGCCAACGTCCTGACTTTC
V: TRBV11-3; size: -; J: TRBJ2-7; D: -; CDR3: CASSLGEEDEQYF; DNA: TGTGCCAGCAGCCTCGGCGAGGAGGACGAGCAGTACTTC
V: TRBV28; size: -; J: TRBJ2-1; D: -; CDR3: CASRNSGGGDNEQFF; DNA: TGTGCCAGCAGGAATAGCGGAGGAGGGGACAATGAGCAGTTCTTC
V: TRBV6-5; size: few; J: TRBJ1-2; D: TRBD1; CDR3: CASRDRGFLGYTF; DNA: TGTGCCAGCAGAGACAGGGGCTTCCTCGGCTACACCTTC
V: TRBV29-1; size: -; J: TRBJ2-2; D: -; CDR3: CSVEDGGHGNTGELFF; DNA: TGCAGCGTTGAGGATGGGGGGCACGGGAACACCGGGGAGCTGTTTTTT
V: TRBV6-6; size: -; J: TRBJ2-7; D: TRBD1; CDR3: CASSYAMTGIYEQYF; DNA: TGTGCCAGCAGTTATGCTATGACAGGGATCTACGAGCAGTACTTC
V: TRBV5-4; size: -; J: TRBJ1-1; D: -; CDR3: CASSFTGGEAFF; DNA: TGTGCCAGCAGCTTTACTGGCGGGGAAGCTTTCTTT
V: TRBV10-3; size: -; J: TRBJ1-2; D: TRBD1; CDR3: CASGTGDLDYGYTF; DNA: TGTGCCAGTGGGACAGGGGACCTTGACTATGGCTACACCTTC
V: TRBV7-3; size: -; J: TRBJ2-3; D: TRBD2; CDR3: CASSLGGRAYGDTQYF; DNA: TGTGCCAGCAGCTTAGGAGGGAGGGCCTATGGAGATACGCAGTATTTT
V: TRBV10-3; size: -; J: TRBJ2-7; D: TRBD2; CDR3: CAISEDGRSYEQYF; DNA: TGTGCCATCAGTGAGGACGGGAGGTCCTACGAGCAGTACTTC
V: TRBV13; size: few; J: TRBJ2-1; D: -; CDR3: CASSSLEEFHEQFF; DNA: TGTGCCAGCAGCTCCCTTGAAGAGTTCCATGAGCAGTTCTTC
V: TRBV19; size: -; J: TRBJ2-7; D: -; CDR3: CASSIRGGAGEYEQYF; DNA: TGTGCCAGTAGTATTCGGGGTGGGGCAGGAGAATACGAGCAGTACTTC
V: TRBV6-5; size: -; J: TRBJ1-2; D: -; CDR3: CASSSYGYTF; DNA: TGTGCCAGCAGCTCCTATGGCTACACCTTC
V: TRBV7-9; size: -; J: TRBJ1-2; D: TRBD1; CDR3: CATGTGGSNYGYTF; DNA: TGTGCCACCGGAACAGGGGGGAGTAACTATGGCTACACCTTC
V: TRBV18; size: -; J: TRBJ1-1; D: TRBD1; CDR3: CASSPRLMLSGDRVGTEAFF; DNA: TGTGCCAGCTCACCAAGGTTAATGTTGAGCGGGGACAGGGTAGGGACTGAAGCTTTCTTT
V: TRBV7-3; size: -; J: TRBJ2-3; D: TRBD2; CDR3: CASSSGLAGGSDTQYF; DNA: TGTGCCAGCAGCTCCGGACTAGCGGGGGGCTCAGATACGCAGTATTTT
V: TRBV4-1; size: -; J: TRBJ1-2; D: TRBD1; CDR3: CASSPGTGGYGYTF; DNA: TGCGCCAGCAGCCCCGGGACAGGGGGATATGGCTACACCTTC
V: TRBV6-5; size: once; J: TRBJ1-1; D: -; CDR3: CASSYGAYTEAFF; DNA: TGTGCCAGCAGTTATGGGGCCTACACTGAAGCTTTCTTT
V: TRBV7-9; size: -; J: TRBJ2-7; D: TRBD2; CDR3: CASSPGLAGGSDGEQYF; DNA: TGTGCCAGCAGCCCAGGACTAGCGGGAGGATCCGACGGCGAGCAGTACTTC
V: TRBV7-9; size: once; J: TRBJ2-1; D: -; CDR3: CASSLRGSSYNEQFF; DNA: TGTGCCAGCAGCTTACGGGGGAGCTCCTACAATGAGCAGTTCTTC
V: TRBV6-5; size: -; J: TRBJ2-7; D: -; CDR3: CASSYGAGDYEQYF; DNA: TGTGCCAGCAGTTACGGGGCAGGCGACTACGAGCAGTACTTC
V: TRBV7-2; size: -; J: TRBJ2-4; D: TRBD2; CDR3: CASSLEGLAGAGAKNIQYF; DNA: TGTGCCAGCAGCTTAGAAGGCCTAGCGGGGGCCGGGGCCAAAAACATTCAGTACTTC
V: TRBV5-1; size: -; J: TRBJ2-7; D: -; CDR3: CASSPRQANSYEQYF; DNA: TGCGCCAGCAGCCCCCGACAGGCGAACTCCTACGAGCAGTACTTC
V: TRBV7-9; size: -; J: TRBJ2-1; D: -; CDR3: CASNHVLTSDEQFF; DNA: TGTGCCAGCAACCACGTACTAACATCCGATGAGCAGTTCTTC
V: TRBV7-9; size: -; J: TRBJ1-2; D: -; CDR3: CASSPLLVDGYTF; DNA: TGTGCCAGCAGCCCTCTCTTGGTGGATGGCTACACCTTC
V: TRBV9; size: -; J: TRBJ1-1; D: TRBD1; CDR3: CASSVDRGIASNTEAFF; DNA: TGTGCCAGCAGCGTGGACAGGGGCATCGCCTCTAACACTGAAGCTTTCTTT
V: TRBV30; size: once; J: TRBJ2-3; D: TRBD2; CDR3: CARKTSGGTDTQYF; DNA: TGTGCCCGTAAGACTAGCGGAGGCACAGATACGCAGTATTTT
V: TRBV2; size: -; J: TRBJ1-6; D: TRBD1; CDR3: CATRGGTGSSPLHF; DNA: TGTGCCACCCGCGGCGGGACAGGGTCGTCACCCCTCCACTTT
V: TRBV19; size: -; J: TRBJ1-5; D: TRBD1; CDR3: CASRDRGRLSQPQHF; DNA: TGTGCCAGTAGGGACAGGGGGCGCCTCAGTCAGCCCCAGCATTTT
V: TRBV4-1; size: -; J: TRBJ2-5; D: -; CDR3: CASSQLLLQETQYF; DNA: TGCGCCAGCAGCCAATTATTGCTTCAAGAGACCCAGTACTTC
V: TRBV5-4; size: -; J: TRBJ1-4; D: -; CDR3: CASRNSSDEKLFF; DNA: TGTGCCAGCCGTAATTCCTCGGACGAAAAACTGTTTTTT
V: TRBV11-3; size: -; J: TRBJ2-7; D: -; CDR3: CASSLGGVHEQYF; DNA: TGTGCCAGCAGCTTAGGGGGGGTTCACGAGCAGTACTTC
V: TRBV29-1; size: -; J: TRBJ2-5; D: -; CDR3: CSVELGWETQYF; DNA: TGCAGCGTTGAGTTGGGGTGGGAGACCCAGTACTTC
V: TRBV29-1; size: -; J: TRBJ1-2; D: -; CDR3: CSVALILPNYGYTF; DNA: TGCAGCGTTGCCCTGATACTTCCTAACTATGGCTACACCTTC
V: TRBV5-1; size: -; J: TRBJ2-5; D: -; CDR3: CASSYQRRGTQYF; DNA: TGCGCCAGCAGCTACCAGAGGAGGGGGACCCAGTACTTC
V: TRBV11-2; size: once; J: TRBJ1-2; D: -; CDR3: CASSVAGAWLAYGYTF; DNA: TGTGCCAGCAGCGTAGCTGGGGCCTGGCTGGCCTATGGCTACACCTTC
V: TRBV9; size: -; J: TRBJ1-3; D: -; CDR3: CASSVWGSSGNTIYF; DNA: TGTGCCAGCAGCGTATGGGGAAGCTCTGGAAACACCATATATTTT
V: TRBV28; size: -; J: TRBJ2-7; D: -; CDR3: CASRSGPISSYEQYF; DNA: TGTGCCAGCAGGAGCGGGCCGATTAGCTCCTACGAGCAGTACTTC
V: TRBV27; size: -; J: TRBJ1-5; D: -; CDR3: CASTSRGIPNQPQHF; DNA: TGTGCCAGCACCTCTCGGGGTATCCCCAATCAGCCCCAGCATTTT
V: TRBV27; size: -; J: TRBJ2-1; D: -; CDR3: CASSLSVVYEQFF; DNA: TGTGCCAGCAGTTTATCCGTCGTCTACGAGCAGTTCTTC
V: TRBV29-1; size: -; J: TRBJ2-7; D: -; CDR3: CSVDGGGGYEQYF; DNA: TGCAGCGTTGACGGAGGGGGCGGGTACGAGCAGTACTTC
V: TRBV2; size: -; J: TRBJ2-1; D: TRBD2; CDR3: CASKTGLAEQFF; DNA: TGTGCCAGCAAAACGGGACTAGCCGAGCAGTTCTTC
V: TRBV5-1; size: -; J: TRBJ1-3; D: -; CDR3: CASSFGGRGNTIYF; DNA: TGCGCCAGCAGCTTCGGGGGGCGAGGAAACACCATATATTTT
V: TRBV6-1; size: once; J: TRBJ2-5; D: -; CDR3: CASNRVYQETQYF; DNA: TGTGCCAGCAATAGGGTGTACCAAGAGACCCAGTACTTC
V: TRBV6-1; size: -; J: TRBJ1-5; D: -; CDR3: CASSVGYQYSNQPQHF; DNA: TGTGCCAGCAGTGTGGGTTACCAATATAGCAATCAGCCCCAGCATTTT
V: TRBV19; size: -; J: TRBJ1-3; D: -; CDR3: CASSPREGGNTIYF; DNA: TGTGCCAGTAGTCCCCGGGAGGGTGGAAACACCATATATTTT
V: TRBV2; size: -; J: TRBJ2-3; D: TRBD2; CDR3: CASSDIRGLLADTQYF; DNA: TGTGCCAGCAGTGATATTAGGGGACTACTAGCAGATACGCAGTATTTT
V: TRBV4-2; size: -; J: TRBJ2-1; D: TRBD2; CDR3: CASSQERTGGYNEQFF; DNA: TGTGCCAGCAGCCAAGAGAGAACGGGGGGCTACAATGAGCAGTTCTTC
V: TRBV2; size: -; J: TRBJ1-6; D: TRBD1; CDR3: CASRGQERPNSPLHF; DNA: TGTGCCAGCAGGGGACAGGAGCGTCCGAATTCACCCCTCCACTTT
V: TRBV9; size: -; J: TRBJ1-1; D: -; CDR3: CASTGEYSYKMNTEAFF; DNA: TGTGCCAGCACGGGGGAGTACAGTTACAAAATGAACACTGAAGCTTTCTTT